This T cell receptor (beta chain) originates from a study of T cells in Graves' hyperthyroidism and ophthalmopathy. Regions amplified from RNA transcripts were the TCR beta CDR3 regions. Using the HTBI primer set, a first-round RT-PCR was run on the TCR CDR3. TCRdb reprocessed the multiplex PCR reads with MiXCR, giving one entry per CDR3 protein. The table has some 490,000 distinct CDR3 sequences, roughly a sixth seen once. This clonotype was counted ten times or more. The antigen is unknown. The germline V gene has CDR1 KGHSH and CDR2 LQKENI. Deletions cut 6 bases from V and 6 bases from J, with 15 bases between. The CDR3 contains 14 residues. Whole-study results and caveats: In simple terms, a model built on 13 V-J features told ophthalmopathy apart from stable hyperthyroidism.

The receptor was isolated from a woman aged 25 to 39 with Graves' ophthalmopathy. What was sequenced was blood. The chain recombines TRBV18 with TRBJ1-5; unclear D gene. The DNA of the CDR3 is TGTGCCAGCTCTCTGCGGGGATTCAGTCAGCCCCAGCATTTT. This codes for CASSLRGFSQPQHF.